This record concerns one T cell receptor beta chain sequence. The antigen remains undetermined. Clones were sequenced by immunoSEQ multiplex PCR, and TCRdb holds only the in-frame ones, with some missing. The sample yields 150,000 to 200,000 clones, 92% seen once. CDR1 and CDR2 from the germline V gene are SEHNR and FQNEAQ (reference sequence). The V gene end was trimmed by 5 bases and the J gene end by 4 bases; junction bases not matched to a gene: 10. The CDR3 runs 16 residues. The data originate from a study of T cell responses to AZD1222 COVID-19 vaccine. Findings of the study overall: Donors, mostly white British, included more females; clonal diversity was possibly underestimated. Dominant CD4 TCR responses targeted spike regions 160-218 and 743-854. Close to half of all spike-specific TCRs reportedly target regions of the variants that are unmutated. Compared with day 0, the breadth and depth of the Spike-specific TCR repertoire rose significantly after two doses of AZD1222.

Sequenced material: peripheral blood, taken on day 0 of AZD1222 vaccination. The gene calls are TRBV7-9 and TRBJ2-1, with 8 bases lining up with TRBD2. This clonotype originated in an adult in good health. For the CDR3, the DNA is TGTGCCAGCAGCCTATTGACGGGAGGGCCTTACAATGAGCAGTTCTTC. Amino acids: CASSLLTGGPYNEQFF.